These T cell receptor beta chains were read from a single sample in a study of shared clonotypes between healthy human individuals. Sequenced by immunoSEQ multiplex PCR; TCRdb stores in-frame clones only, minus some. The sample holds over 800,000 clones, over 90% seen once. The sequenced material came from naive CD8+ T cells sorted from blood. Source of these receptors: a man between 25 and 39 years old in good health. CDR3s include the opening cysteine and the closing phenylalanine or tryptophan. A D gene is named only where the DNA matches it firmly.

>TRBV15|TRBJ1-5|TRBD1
CATSKDRRPIRNQPQHF
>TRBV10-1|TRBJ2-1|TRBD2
CASSENSGNEQFF
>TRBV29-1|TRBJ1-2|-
CSVEEGKPYGYTF
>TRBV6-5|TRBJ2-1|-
CASSYSGSTNEQFF
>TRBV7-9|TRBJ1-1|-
CASSRTPNTEAFF
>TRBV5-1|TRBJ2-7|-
CASRGAEAYEQYF
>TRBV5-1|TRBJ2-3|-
CASRERGTDTQYF
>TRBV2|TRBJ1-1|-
CASRGGHGGTEAFF
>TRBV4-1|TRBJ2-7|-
CASGAGGQYSYEQYF
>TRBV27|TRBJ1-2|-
CASSLSGDLGGYTF
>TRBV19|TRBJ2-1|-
CASREGQSQSAGLYNEQFF
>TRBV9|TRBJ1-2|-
CASSGRNGYTF
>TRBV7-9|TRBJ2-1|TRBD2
CASSHPDTSGHNEQFF
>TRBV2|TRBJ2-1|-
CASRGTHNSYNEQFF
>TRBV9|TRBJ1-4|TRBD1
CASTRGQGTPTNEKLFF
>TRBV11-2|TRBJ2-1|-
CASHGDEQFF
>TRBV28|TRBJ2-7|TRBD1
CASSPPGTGADYEQYF
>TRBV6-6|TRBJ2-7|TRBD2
CASIQGLAGAFYEQYF
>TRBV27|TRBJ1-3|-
CASSLSGSGNTIYF
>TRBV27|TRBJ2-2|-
CASGQKTGELFF
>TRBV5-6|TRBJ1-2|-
CASSLGAGNYGYTF
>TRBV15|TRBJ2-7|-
CATSRSPRDEQYF
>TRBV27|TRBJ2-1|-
CASSFLGSRITSPVSEQFF
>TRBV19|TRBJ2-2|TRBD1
CASSIDGDRGRAGELFF
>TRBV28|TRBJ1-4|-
CASSLVQNEKLFF
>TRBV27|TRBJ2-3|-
CASSLSGGGADTQYF
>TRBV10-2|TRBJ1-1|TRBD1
CASSKTLQGRREAFF
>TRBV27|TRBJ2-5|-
CASSAVAGAAVETQYF
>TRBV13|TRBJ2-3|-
CASSPNRLRQGVGKDTQYF
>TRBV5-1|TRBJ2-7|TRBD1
CASSGGTGSSYEQYF
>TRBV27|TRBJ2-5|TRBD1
CASSPLKGARIETQYF
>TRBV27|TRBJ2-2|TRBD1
CASSRTGPAGELFF
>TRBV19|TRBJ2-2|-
CASSIWQLGGELFF
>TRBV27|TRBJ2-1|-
CASSLFDPGPYNEQFF
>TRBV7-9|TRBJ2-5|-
CASSRWTEETQYF
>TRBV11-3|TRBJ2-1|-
CASSPSQEGVNEQFF
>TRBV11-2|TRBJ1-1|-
CASSLFSTEAFF
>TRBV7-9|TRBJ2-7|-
CASSAYRVGEQYF
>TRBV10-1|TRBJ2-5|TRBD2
CASSKTSSEETQYF
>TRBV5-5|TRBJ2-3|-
CASNPPGVQDTQYF
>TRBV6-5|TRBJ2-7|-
CATRVMGHYEQYF
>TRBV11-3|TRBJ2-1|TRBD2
CASSRGLAGPGNEQFF
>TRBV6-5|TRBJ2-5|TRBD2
CASSPSAGVVETQYF
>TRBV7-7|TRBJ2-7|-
CASSQWISYEQYF
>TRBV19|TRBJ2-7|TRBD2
CASSIGAGSETEQYF
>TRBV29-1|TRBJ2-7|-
CSVELSGYEQYF
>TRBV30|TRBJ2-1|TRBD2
CAWSPTSGINEQFF
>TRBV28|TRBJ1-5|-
CASSPLTRGGPVGNQPQHF
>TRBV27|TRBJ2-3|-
CASSLRGDTQYF
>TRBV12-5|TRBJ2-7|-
CASGRMTLGYEQYF
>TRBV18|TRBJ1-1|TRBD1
CASSPRTGSDTEAFF
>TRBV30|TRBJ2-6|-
CAWSPGAGIASGANVLTF
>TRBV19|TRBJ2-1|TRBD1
CASSSDRGWDEQFF
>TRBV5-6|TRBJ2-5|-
CASSPDWGRPAETQYF
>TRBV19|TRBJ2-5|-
CASSPDTETQYF